This T cell receptor beta chain was retrieved from a study of shared clonotypes between healthy human individuals. Generated by immunoSEQ multiplex PCR, the TCRdb table keeps only in-frame clones and is missing some. Here the sample spans about 230,000 clones, 50% to 80% being singletons. CDR3 length: 16 residues. The germline V gene encodes CDR1 MDHEN and CDR2 SYDVKM. The V and J ends lost 6 bases and 0 bases, in that order; junction bases with no gene match: 8. This clone was observed a handful of times. Every one of the donors was a Caucasian adult that lived in Nashville, Tennessee. The gene calls are TRBV28 and TRBJ2-1; 7 nucleotides match TRBD2. The sequencing input was memory CD4+ T cells sorted from blood. Described subset: CD45RA-negative fraction. This TCR was recovered from a man between 25 and 39 years old in good health. The CDR3 nucleotides read TGTGCCAGCAGGGTGGTCGGGAGGAGCTCCTACAATGAGCAGTTCTTC. Its translation: CASRVVGRSSYNEQFF.